This T cell receptor (beta chain) was captured by sequencing in a study of response to subunit inactivated influenza vaccine. Findings and limits, study-wide: Only a handful of new T cells, the authors suggested, are recruited with each seasonal influenza vaccination.

The table lists this clonotype with many counts. The target antigen is unknown. TCRdb ran MiXCR on the RT-PCR reads and lists one entry per CDR3 protein. The table shows 290,000 or so distinct CDR3 sequences, with about 20% occurring only once. V shed 1 base and J shed 7 bases, with 4 bases lying between them. The CDR3 length is 11 residues. This TCR came from a man aged 50-75 years who received an inactivated influenza vaccine. This chain connects TRBV12-3 or TRBV12-4 to TRBJ1-1; D uncertain. This sample comprised PBMCs from blood, obtained less than 22 months after vaccination. Here the CDR3 reads CASSLGFEAFF. CDR3 sequence (DNA): TGTGCCAGCAGTTTAGGATTTGAAGCTTTCTTT.